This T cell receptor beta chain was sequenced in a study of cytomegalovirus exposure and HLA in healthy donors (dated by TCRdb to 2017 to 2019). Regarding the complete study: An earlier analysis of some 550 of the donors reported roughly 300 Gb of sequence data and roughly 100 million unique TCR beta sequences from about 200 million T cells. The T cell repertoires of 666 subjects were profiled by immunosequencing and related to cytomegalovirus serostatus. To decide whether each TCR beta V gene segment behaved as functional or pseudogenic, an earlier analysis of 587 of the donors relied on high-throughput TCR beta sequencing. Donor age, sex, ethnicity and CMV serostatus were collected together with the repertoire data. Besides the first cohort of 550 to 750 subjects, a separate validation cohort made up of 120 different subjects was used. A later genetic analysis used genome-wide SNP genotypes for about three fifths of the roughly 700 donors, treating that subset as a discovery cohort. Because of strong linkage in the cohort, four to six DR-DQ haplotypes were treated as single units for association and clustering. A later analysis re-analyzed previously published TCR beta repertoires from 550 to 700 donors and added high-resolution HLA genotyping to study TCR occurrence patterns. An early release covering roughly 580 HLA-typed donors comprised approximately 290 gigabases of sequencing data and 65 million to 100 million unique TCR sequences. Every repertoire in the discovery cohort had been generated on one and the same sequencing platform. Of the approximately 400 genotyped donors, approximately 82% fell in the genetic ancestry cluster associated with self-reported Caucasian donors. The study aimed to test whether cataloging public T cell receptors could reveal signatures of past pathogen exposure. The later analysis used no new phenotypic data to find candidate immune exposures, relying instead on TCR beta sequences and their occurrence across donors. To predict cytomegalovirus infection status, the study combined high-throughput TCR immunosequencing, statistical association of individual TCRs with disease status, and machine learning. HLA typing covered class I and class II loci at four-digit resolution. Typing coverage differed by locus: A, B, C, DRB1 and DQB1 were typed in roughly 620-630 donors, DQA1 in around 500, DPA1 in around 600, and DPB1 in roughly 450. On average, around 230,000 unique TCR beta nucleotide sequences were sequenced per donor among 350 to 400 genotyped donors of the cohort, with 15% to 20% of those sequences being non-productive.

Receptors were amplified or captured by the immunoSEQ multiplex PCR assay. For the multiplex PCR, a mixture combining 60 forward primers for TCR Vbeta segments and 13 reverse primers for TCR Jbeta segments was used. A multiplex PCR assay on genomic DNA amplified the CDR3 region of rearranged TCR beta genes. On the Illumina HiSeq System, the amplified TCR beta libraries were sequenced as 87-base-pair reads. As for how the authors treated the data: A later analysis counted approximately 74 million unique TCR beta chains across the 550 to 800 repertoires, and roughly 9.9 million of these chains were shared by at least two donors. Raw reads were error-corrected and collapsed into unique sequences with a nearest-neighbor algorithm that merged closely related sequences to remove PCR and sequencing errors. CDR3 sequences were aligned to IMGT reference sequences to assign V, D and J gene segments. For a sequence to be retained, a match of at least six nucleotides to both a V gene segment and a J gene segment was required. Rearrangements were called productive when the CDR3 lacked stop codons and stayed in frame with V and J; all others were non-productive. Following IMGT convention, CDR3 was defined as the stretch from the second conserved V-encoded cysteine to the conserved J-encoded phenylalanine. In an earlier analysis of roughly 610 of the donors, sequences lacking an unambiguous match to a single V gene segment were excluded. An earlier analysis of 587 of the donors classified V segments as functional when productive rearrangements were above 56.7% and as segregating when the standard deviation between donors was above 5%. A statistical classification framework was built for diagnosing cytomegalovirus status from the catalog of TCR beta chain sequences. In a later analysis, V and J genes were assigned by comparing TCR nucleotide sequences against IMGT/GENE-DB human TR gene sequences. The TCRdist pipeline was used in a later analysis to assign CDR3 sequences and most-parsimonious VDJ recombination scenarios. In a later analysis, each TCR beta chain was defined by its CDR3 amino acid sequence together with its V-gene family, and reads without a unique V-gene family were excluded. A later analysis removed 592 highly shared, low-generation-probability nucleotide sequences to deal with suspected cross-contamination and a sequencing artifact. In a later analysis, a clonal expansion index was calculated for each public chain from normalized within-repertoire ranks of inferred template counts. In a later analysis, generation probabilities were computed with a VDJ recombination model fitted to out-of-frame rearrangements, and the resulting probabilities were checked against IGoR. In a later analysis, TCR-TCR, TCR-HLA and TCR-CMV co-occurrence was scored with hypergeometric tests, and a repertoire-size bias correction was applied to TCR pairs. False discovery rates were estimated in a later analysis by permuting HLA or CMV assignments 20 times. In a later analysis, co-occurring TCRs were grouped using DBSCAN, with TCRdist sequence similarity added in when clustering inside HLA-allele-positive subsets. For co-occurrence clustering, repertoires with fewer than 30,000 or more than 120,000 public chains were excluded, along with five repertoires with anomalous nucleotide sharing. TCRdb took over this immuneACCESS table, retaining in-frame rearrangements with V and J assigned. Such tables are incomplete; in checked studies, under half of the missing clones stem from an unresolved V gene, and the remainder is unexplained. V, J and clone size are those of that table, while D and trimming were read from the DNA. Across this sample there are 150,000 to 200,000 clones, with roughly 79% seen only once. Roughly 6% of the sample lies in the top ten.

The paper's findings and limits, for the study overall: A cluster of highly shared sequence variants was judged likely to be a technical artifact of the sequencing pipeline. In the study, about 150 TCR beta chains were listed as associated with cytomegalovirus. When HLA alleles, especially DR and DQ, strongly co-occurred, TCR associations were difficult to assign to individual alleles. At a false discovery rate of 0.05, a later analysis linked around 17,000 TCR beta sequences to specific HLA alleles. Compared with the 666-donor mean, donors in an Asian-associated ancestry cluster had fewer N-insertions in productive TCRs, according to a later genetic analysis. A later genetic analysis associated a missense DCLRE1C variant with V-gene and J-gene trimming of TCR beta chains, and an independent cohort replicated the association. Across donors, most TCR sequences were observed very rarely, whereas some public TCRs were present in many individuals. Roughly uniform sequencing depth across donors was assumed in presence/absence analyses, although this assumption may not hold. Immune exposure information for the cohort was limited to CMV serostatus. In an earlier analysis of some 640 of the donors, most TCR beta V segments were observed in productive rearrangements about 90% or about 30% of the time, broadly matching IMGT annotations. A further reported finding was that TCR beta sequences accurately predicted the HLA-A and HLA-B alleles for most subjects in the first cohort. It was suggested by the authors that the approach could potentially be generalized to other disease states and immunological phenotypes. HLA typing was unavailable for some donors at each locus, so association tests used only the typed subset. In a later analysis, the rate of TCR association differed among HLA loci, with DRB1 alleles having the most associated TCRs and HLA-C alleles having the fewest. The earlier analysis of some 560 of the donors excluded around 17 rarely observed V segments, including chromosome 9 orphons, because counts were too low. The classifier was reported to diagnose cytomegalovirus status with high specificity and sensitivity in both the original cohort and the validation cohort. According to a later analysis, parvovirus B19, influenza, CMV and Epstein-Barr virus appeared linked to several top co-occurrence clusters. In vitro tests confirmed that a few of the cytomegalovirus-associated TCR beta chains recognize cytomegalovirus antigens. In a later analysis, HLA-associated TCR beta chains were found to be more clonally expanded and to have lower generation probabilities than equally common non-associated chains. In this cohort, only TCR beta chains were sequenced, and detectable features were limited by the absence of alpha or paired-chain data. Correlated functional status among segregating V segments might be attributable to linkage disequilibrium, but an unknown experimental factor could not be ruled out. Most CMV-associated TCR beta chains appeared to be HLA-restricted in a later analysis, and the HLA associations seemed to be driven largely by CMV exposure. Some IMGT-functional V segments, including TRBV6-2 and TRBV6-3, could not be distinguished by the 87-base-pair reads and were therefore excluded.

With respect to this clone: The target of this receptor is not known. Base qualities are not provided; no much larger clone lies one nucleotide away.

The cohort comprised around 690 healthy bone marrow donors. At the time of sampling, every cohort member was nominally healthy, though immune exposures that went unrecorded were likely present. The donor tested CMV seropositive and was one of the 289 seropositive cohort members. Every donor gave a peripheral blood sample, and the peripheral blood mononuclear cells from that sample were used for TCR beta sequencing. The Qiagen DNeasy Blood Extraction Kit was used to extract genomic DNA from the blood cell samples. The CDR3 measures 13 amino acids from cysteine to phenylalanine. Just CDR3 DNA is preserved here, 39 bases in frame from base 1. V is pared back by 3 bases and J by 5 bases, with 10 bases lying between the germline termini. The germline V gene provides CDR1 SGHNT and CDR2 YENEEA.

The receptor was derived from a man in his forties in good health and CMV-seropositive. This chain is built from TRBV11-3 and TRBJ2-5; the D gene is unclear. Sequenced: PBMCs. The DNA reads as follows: TGTGCCAGCAGCTTGGGCTTCCGGGAGACCCAGTACTTC. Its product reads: CASSLGFRETQYF.